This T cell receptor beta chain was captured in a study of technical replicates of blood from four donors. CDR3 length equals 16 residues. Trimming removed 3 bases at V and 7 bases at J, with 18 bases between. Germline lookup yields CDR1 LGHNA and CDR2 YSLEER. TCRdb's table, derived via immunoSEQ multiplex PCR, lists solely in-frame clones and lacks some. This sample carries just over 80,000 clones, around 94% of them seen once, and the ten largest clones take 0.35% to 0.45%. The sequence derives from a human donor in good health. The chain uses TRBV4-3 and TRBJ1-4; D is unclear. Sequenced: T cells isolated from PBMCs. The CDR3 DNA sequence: TGCGCCAGCAGCCACGAATTTGGAGGGATGAGTGAAAAACTGTTTTTT. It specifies CASSHEFGGMSEKLFF.